Listed below are T cell receptor beta chains from one sample, sequenced in a study of graft-versus-host responses after intestinal transplantation. Assay used: immunoSEQ multiplex PCR; TCRdb lists only in-frame clones, some missing. The repertoire holds about 90,000 clones, with roughly 80% as singletons. These receptors have no known antigen. The sample in question was unstimulated CD4+ T cells sorted from spleen or lymph node cells, obtained before intestinal transplant. The source of these receptors is a human donor who received an intestinal transplant. Both conserved end residues are part of each CDR3. A D gene is named only where the DNA matches it firmly.

cdr3_aa,j_call,d_call,v_call
CASTTGGPGDTQYF,TRBJ2-3,TRBD2,TRBV19
CSANQGAGTEAFF,TRBJ1-1,TRBD1,TRBV29-1
CASSQSGGRSYEQYF,TRBJ2-7,NA,TRBV4-2
CASSEASANTGELFF,TRBJ2-2,NA,TRBV19
CASSSSNSGGPYNEQFF,TRBJ2-1,TRBD2,TRBV7-6
CASSIKVQDFYGYTF,TRBJ1-2,NA,TRBV19
CASSPGTGPNSPLHF,TRBJ1-6,TRBD1,TRBV18
CASSAEQGNYEQYF,TRBJ2-7,TRBD1,TRBV2
CASSVDSSGTDTQYF,TRBJ2-3,NA,TRBV28
CASSDQTGSTYEQYF,TRBJ2-7,TRBD1,TRBV6-1